A selection of T cell receptor beta chains follows, all from one sample in a study of blood T cell repertoires in COVID-19. TCRdb keeps only in-frame clones here, not all; method: immunoSEQ multiplex PCR. The table records over 150,000 clones, approximately 80% of them present only once. Source material: peripheral blood. The receptors originated from a woman between 45 and 60 years old with acute or convalescent COVID-19. The CDR3 runs from the conserved cysteine through the conserved F or W. The D gene is left open where the match is weak. Some rows have no size entry. The others give once, few or many, or a class for an expanded clone.

clone_size	d_call	v_call	j_call	cdr3_nt	cdr3_aa
.	.	TRBV12-3/TRBV12-4	TRBJ2-7	TGTGCCAGCAGCCTAGCCCCCTACGAGCAGTACTTC	CASSLAPYEQYF
.	.	TRBV7-9	TRBJ2-7	TGTGCCAGCAGCTTAGGAGCGAACTACGAGCAGTACTTC	CASSLGANYEQYF
.	TRBD2	TRBV5-5	TRBJ2-5	TGTGCCAGCACCTTGCGGGGGAGGGGAGAGACCCAGTACTTC	CASTLRGRGETQYF
.	.	TRBV19	TRBJ2-3	TGTGCCCTTGACTCTGGGGGCCGCCCACCAGATACGCAGTATTTT	CALDSGGRPPDTQYF
few	TRBD2	TRBV7-2	TRBJ2-2	TGTGCCAGCAGCAAACGACGGCGGGAGTCGGCCGGGGAGCTGTTTTTT	CASSKRRRESAGELFF
.	TRBD2	TRBV2	TRBJ2-1	TGTGCCAGCAGACGGACTAGCGGCAATGAGCAGTTCTTC	CASRRTSGNEQFF
few	.	TRBV24-1	TRBJ2-2	TGTGCCACCCGAGGGGGGAACACCGGGGAGCTGTTTTTT	CATRGGNTGELFF
.	TRBD2	TRBV5-1	TRBJ2-1	TGCGCCAGCAGCTTGGATGTAGGACTAGCGGCTGATGAGCAGTTCTTC	CASSLDVGLAADEQFF
.	.	TRBV7-2	TRBJ1-1	TGTGCCAGCAGCTCGGATCCCACTGGACAGAACTTTCTAAAGACTGAAGCTTTCTTT	CASSSDPTGQNFLKTEAFF
.	.	TRBV7-9	TRBJ1-2	TGTGCCAGCAGCTTAGCCGCAGGGACATATGGCTACACCTTC	CASSLAAGTYGYTF
.	.	TRBV24-1	TRBJ1-5	TGTGCCACCAGTTTGACGGGTAGCAATCAGCCCCAGCATTTT	CATSLTGSNQPQHF
.	TRBD2	TRBV7-2	TRBJ2-2	TGTGCCAGCAGCCCCTCCCGAATAGCGGGGACCACCGGGGAGCTGTTTTTT	CASSPSRIAGTTGELFF
.	.	TRBV5-4	TRBJ1-1	TGTGCCAGCAGCTTTACGGGGGTGGGCACTGAAGCTTTCTTT	CASSFTGVGTEAFF
.	TRBD1	TRBV6-1	TRBJ1-2	TGTGCCAGCAGTGAAACACTAGGGGGCTTCTATGGCTACACCTTC	CASSETLGGFYGYTF
few	.	TRBV6-5	TRBJ1-6	TGTGCCAGCAGTTACTTCAGGATCCGAAATTCACCCCTCCACTTT	CASSYFRIRNSPLHF
.	.	TRBV6-5	TRBJ2-5	TGTGCCAGCAGACAAGACGGGTTAGTCGGGACCCAGTACTTC	CASRQDGLVGTQYF
.	.	TRBV18	TRBJ1-1	TGTGCCAGCTCACCAGGGGGGGCCCTGAACACTGAAGCTTTCTTT	CASSPGGALNTEAFF
.	TRBD1	TRBV25-1	TRBJ1-1	TGTGCCAGCAGTGGACAAACCGGGACAGGGGGCACTGAAGCTTTCTTT	CASSGQTGTGGTEAFF
once	.	TRBV19	TRBJ2-2	TGTGCCACCACGAGGCCCAACACCGGGGAGCTGTTTTTT	CATTRPNTGELFF
.	TRBD1	TRBV6-5	TRBJ1-1	TGTGCCAGCAGCCGACAGGGCCGGGGGACTGAAGCTTTCTTT	CASSRQGRGTEAFF
.	TRBD1	TRBV5-1	TRBJ2-3	TGCGCCAGCAGCTTGGAACTGACAGGGGGCAACGCAGATACGCAGTATTTT	CASSLELTGGNADTQYF
.	.	TRBV14	TRBJ2-1	TGTGCCAGCAGCCAAGACGGTTTTTACAATGAGCAGTTCTTC	CASSQDGFYNEQFF
.	.	TRBV6-2/TRBV6-3	TRBJ2-2	TGTGCCAGCAGTTACAGGGGGAACACCGGGGAGCTGTTTTTT	CASSYRGNTGELFF
.	.	TRBV28	TRBJ1-1	TGTGCCAGCAGTAAACGTAGGGGGAACACTGAAGCTTTCTTT	CASSKRRGNTEAFF
.	TRBD2	TRBV28	TRBJ2-7	TGTGCCAGCAGTTCGACTAGCGGGATCCACTACGAGCAGTACTTC	CASSSTSGIHYEQYF
.	.	TRBV30	TRBJ2-3	TGTGCCTGGAGTGGTCGCGTGAGCCGTACGGATACGCAGTATTTT	CAWSGRVSRTDTQYF
.	.	TRBV28	TRBJ1-5	TGTGTCAGCAGTTTCCCCTCGACACCACAAAATCAGCCCCAGCATTTT	CVSSFPSTPQNQPQHF
few	TRBD1	TRBV28	TRBJ1-6	TGTGCCAGCAGTCCCCCGGGACAGGGATATAATTCACCCCTCCACTTT	CASSPPGQGYNSPLHF
.	.	TRBV9	TRBJ2-3	TGTGCCAGCAGCGTAGGAGTAGATACGCAGTATTTT	CASSVGVDTQYF
.	.	TRBV6-6	TRBJ1-4	TGTGCCAGCAGTCCCTCCGGCAGGGGTGAAAAACTGTTTTTT	CASSPSGRGEKLFF
few	TRBD1	TRBV19	TRBJ1-1	TGTGCCAGTAGTCCTCCCGGACAGGGGGCGACTGAAGCTTTCTTT	CASSPPGQGATEAFF
.	TRBD2	TRBV9	TRBJ2-1	TGTGCCAGCAGCGTATCTAGCGGGGGATACAATGAGCAGTTCTTC	CASSVSSGGYNEQFF
.	.	TRBV9	TRBJ1-4	TGTGCCAGCAGCGTACATGCGGGTACTAATGAAAAACTGTTTTTT	CASSVHAGTNEKLFF
.	TRBD1	TRBV19	TRBJ1-3	TGTGCCAGTGGACAGGTCTCCTCTGGAAACACCATATATTTT	CASGQVSSGNTIYF
.	.	TRBV19	TRBJ2-3	TGTGCCAGTAGTATAGCATGGGCAGGGGGCACAGATACGCAGTATTTT	CASSIAWAGGTDTQYF
.	.	TRBV12-3/TRBV12-4	TRBJ1-1	TGTGCCAGCAGTGCACAGGGACCTGAAGCTTTCTTT	CASSAQGPEAFF
many	TRBD1	TRBV28	TRBJ1-1	TGTGCCAGCAGAAATAAACCGACAGGGGCTGAAGCTTTCTTT	CASRNKPTGAEAFF
.	TRBD1	TRBV7-2	TRBJ1-5	TGTGCCAGCAGCTTAGTGGTACAGGGGAATCAGCCCCAGCATTTT	CASSLVVQGNQPQHF
.	.	TRBV7-6	TRBJ2-7	TGTGCCAGCAGCTTAGGCTCTCACAACGAGCAGTACTTC	CASSLGSHNEQYF
.	TRBD2	TRBV7-6	TRBJ2-1	TGTGCCAGCAGCTTAGAGATCGTAGCGGGGGGAAGGACCTACAATGAGCAGTTCTTC	CASSLEIVAGGRTYNEQFF
.	TRBD2	TRBV20-1	TRBJ2-1	TGCAGTGCTAGTAGATACGCTGGACTAGCCAACAATGAGCAGTTCTTC	CSASRYAGLANNEQFF
.	.	TRBV13	TRBJ1-1	TGTGCCAGCAGCTTAGTGGGCGGGTTGAACACTGAAGCTTTCTTT	CASSLVGGLNTEAFF
.	.	TRBV7-2	TRBJ1-3	TGTGCCAGCAGCTTAGAGGGAACAGGGCTTGGAAACACCATATATTTT	CASSLEGTGLGNTIYF
.	.	TRBV5-6	TRBJ1-3	TGTGCCAGCAGCTTGAGGGGGACTGGAAACACCATATATTTT	CASSLRGTGNTIYF
.	.	TRBV5-6	TRBJ1-5	TGTGCCAGCAGCCCGTGGGTCAGGGGCTTCAATCAGCCCCAGCATTTT	CASSPWVRGFNQPQHF
once	TRBD1	TRBV29-1	TRBJ1-1	TGCAGCTCGACAGGGGTGAACACTGAAGCTTTCTTT	CSSTGVNTEAFF
.	.	TRBV9	TRBJ2-6	TGTGCCAGCAGCCCTCGGACAGTTGTTTCTGGGGCCAACGTCCTGACTTTC	CASSPRTVVSGANVLTF
few	TRBD2	TRBV4-3	TRBJ2-4	TGCGCCAGCAGCCAAGATAATCGGCGTAGCGGGAATCTAGCCAAAAACATTCAGTACTTC	CASSQDNRRSGNLAKNIQYF
.	.	TRBV9	TRBJ2-3	TGTGCCAGCAGCGTTACCACGGGCACAGATACGCAGTATTTT	CASSVTTGTDTQYF
few	.	TRBV18	TRBJ1-6	TGTGCCGGCCGCCGGGGGGCGAATTCACCCCTCCACTTT	CAGRRGANSPLHF
.	TRBD1	TRBV18	TRBJ1-5	TGTGCCAGCTCACCGGGACAGGGCCGATATAGCAATCAGCCCCAGCATTTT	CASSPGQGRYSNQPQHF
.	TRBD1	TRBV7-6	TRBJ2-5	TGTGCCAGCAGCTTGCGGGGACAGGGTTTTTTCCAAGAGACCCAGTACTTC	CASSLRGQGFFQETQYF